Included here is one TCR beta chain sequence, with context. Which antigen it targets is not known. No per-base quality is available; no much larger clone lies one base away. The immunoSEQ Assay, a bias-controlled multiplex PCR, was used to amplify TCRbeta CDR3 regions from genomic DNA. The authors' pipeline ran thus. The number of nucleated cells in each sample was estimated by amplification of reference gene primers within the assay. To quantify the absolute abundance of each unique TCRbeta CDR3 rearrangement, sequence reads were collapsed and filtered. For each sample, productive Simpson clonality was calculated by taking the square root of Simpson's diversity index across productive rearrangements. In its TCRdb copy, this immuneACCESS table keeps in-frame sequences only and misses some clones. Where compared with another copy, unresolved V genes explain less than half of these, and the others have no known cause. V and J calls and clone size are those listed in that table; D and trimming were worked out from the DNA. Counted in this sample were 90,000 to 100,000 clones; 65% to 90% of them appeared once. Clones ranked in the top ten supply roughly 25% of the sample.

The collaborating institutions used their own protocols to collect whole blood in K2EDTA tubes. For TCRbeta analysis, collaborators shipped samples as frozen whole blood, isolated PBMCs, or DNA extracted from either of those sample types. From the cysteine up to the phenylalanine, the CDR3 has a length of 15 residues. The read is trimmed to its CDR3 DNA, 45 bases read in frame from base 1. The germline V gene gives CDR1 as SNHLY and CDR2 as FYNNEI. Trimming takes 8 bases off V and 1 base off J; junction bases not matched to a gene: 10. This entry belongs to a study of blood T cell repertoires in COVID-19 (dated by TCRdb to 2019 to 2021). Some background on the complete study: Samples from collaborators originated in the United States, Italy and Spain and spanned both the acute and convalescent phases of COVID-19. The prospective study material was composed of cDNA or gDNA derived from T cells, B-cell-depleted T cells, or PBMCs. Subjects who had been exposed to COVID-19, were actively infected with it, or had recovered from it provided the deeply sampled blood TCRbeta repertoires that made up the dataset. The repertoires were made available in a free public database intended to serve as a resource for research on the immune response to SARS-CoV-2. The samples were drawn from two sources: the first 160 participants of the ongoing ImmuneRACE study, and about 1,300 subjects contributed by 6 global collaborators. A de-identified subject ID, COVID-19 status, age in years and sex were almost always included in the sample metadata. Where available, HLA class I and class II types were taken from metadata supplied by the sample provider and were not determined by assay-based typing. The paper's findings and limits, for the study overall: Clinical and demographic metadata were provided uncurated, with the amount varying by source and participant.

The TCR sequence derives from a man aged 55 to 70 with acute or convalescent COVID-19. The specimen sequenced was peripheral blood. The chain links TRBV2 with TRBJ1-1; TRBD1 agrees with 7 junctional bases. CDR3 loop: CASAIAGTENTEAFF. The nucleotide sequence is TGTGCCAGCGCTATAGCCGGGACAGAGAACACTGAAGCTTTCTTT.